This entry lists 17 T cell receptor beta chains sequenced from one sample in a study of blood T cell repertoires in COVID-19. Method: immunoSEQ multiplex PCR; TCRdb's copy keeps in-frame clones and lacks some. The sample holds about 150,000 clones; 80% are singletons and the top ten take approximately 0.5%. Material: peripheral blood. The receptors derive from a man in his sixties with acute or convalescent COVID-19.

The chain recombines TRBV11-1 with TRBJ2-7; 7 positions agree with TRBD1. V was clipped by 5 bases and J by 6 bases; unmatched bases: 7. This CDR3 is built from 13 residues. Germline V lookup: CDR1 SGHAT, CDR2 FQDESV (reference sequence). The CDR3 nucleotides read TGTGCCAGCAGCCCGGGACAGACGACCGAGCAGTACTTC. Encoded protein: CASSPGQTTEQYF.

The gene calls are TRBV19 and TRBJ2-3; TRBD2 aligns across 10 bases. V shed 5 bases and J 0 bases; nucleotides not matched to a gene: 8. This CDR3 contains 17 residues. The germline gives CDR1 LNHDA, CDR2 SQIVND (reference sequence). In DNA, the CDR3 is TGTGCCAGTAGTCGAGCCCCGACTAGCGGGAGCACAGATACGCAGTATTTT. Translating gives CASSRAPTSGSTDTQYF.

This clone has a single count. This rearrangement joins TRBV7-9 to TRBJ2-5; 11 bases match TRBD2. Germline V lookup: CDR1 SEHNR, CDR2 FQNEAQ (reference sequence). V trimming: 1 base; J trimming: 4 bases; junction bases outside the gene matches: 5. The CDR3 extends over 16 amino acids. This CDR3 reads CASSLGIAGGPETQYF. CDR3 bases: TGTGCCAGCAGCTTAGGAATAGCGGGGGGGCCAGAGACCCAGTACTTC.

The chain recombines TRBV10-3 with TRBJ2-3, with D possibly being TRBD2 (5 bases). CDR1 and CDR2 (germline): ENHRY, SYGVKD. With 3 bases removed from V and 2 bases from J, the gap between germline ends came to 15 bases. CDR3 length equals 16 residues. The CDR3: CAISDFSASSTDTQYF. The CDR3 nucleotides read TGTGCCATCAGTGATTTTAGCGCCTCGTCCACAGATACGCAGTATTTT.

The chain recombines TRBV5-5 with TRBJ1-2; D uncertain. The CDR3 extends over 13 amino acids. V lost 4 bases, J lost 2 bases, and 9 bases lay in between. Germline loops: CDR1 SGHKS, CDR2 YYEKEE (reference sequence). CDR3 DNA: TGTGCCAGCAGCCGGGCGGGAAACTATGGCTACACCTTC. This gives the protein CASSRAGNYGYTF.

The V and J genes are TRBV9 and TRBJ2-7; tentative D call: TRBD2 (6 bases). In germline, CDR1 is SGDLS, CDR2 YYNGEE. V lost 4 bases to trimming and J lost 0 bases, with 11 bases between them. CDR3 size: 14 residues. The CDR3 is CASSPQTSSYEQYF. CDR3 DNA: TGTGCCAGCAGCCCTCAGACTAGCTCCTACGAGCAGTACTTC. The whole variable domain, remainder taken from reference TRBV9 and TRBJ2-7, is DSGVTQTPKHLITATGQRVTLRCSPRSGDLSVYWYQQSLDQGLQFLIQYYNGEERAKGNILERFSAQQFPDLHSELNLSSLELGDSALYFCASSPQTSSYEQYFGPGTRLTVT.

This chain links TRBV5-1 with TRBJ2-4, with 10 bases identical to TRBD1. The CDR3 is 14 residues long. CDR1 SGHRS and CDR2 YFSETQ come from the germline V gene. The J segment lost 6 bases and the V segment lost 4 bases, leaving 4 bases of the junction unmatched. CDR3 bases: TGCGCCAGCAGCCCCCGGGACAGGGGAAACATTCAGTACTTC. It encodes CASSPRDRGNIQYF.

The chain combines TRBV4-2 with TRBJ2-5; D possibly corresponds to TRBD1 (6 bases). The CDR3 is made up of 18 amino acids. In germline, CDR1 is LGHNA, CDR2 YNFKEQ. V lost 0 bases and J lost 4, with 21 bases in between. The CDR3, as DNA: TGTGCCAGCAGCCAAGACCTCCTTGGGGGCCCAAAGGCAGAGACCCAGTACTTC. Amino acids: CASSQDLLGGPKAETQYF.

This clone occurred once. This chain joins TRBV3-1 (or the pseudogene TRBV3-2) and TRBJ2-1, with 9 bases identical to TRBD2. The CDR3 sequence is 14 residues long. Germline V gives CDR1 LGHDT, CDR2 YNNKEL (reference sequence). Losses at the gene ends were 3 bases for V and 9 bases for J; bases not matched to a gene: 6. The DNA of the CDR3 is TGTGCCAGCAGCCAGCGGGAGGGCGGCGCTGAGCAGTTCTTC. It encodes CASSQREGGAEQFF.

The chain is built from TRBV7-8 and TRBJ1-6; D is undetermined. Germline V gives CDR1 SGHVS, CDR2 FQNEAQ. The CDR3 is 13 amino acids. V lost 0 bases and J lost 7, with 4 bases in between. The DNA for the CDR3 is TGTGCCAGCAGCTTAGCCGCGAATTCACCCCTCCACTTT. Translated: CASSLAANSPLHF. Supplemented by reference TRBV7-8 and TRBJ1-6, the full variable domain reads GAGVSQSPRYKVAKRGQDVALRCDPISGHVSLFWYQQALGQGPEFLTYFQNEAQLDKSGLPSDRFFAERPEGSVSTLKIQRTQQEDSAVYLCASSLAANSPLHFGNGTRLTVT.

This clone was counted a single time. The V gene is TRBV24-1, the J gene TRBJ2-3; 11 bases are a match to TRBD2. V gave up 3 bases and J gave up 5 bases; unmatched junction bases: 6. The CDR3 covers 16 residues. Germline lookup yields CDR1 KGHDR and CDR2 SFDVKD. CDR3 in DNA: TGTGCCACCAGTGATACGGGGACTAGCGGTGAAGATACGCAGTATTTT. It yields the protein CATSDTGTSGEDTQYF.

The DNA for the CDR3 is TGTGCCAGCAGACTCCGGGACAGGGGGTTTCACACTGAAGCTTTCTTT. The encoded protein is CASRLRDRGFHTEAFF. The V call is TRBV3-1 (or the pseudogene TRBV3-2), the J call TRBJ1-1; 11 bases align to TRBD1. Germline lookup yields CDR1 LGHDT and CDR2 YNNKEL (reference sequence). J gave up 3 bases and V 6 bases, and 9 bases lay outside the gene matches. The length of the CDR3 is 16 residues.

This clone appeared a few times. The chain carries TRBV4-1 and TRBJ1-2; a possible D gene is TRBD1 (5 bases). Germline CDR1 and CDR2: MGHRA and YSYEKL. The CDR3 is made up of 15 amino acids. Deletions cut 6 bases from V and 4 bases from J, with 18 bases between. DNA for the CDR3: TGCGCCAGCAGGAAAAGGCTGGAGCAGGGCTATGGCTACACCTTC. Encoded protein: CASRKRLEQGYGYTF.

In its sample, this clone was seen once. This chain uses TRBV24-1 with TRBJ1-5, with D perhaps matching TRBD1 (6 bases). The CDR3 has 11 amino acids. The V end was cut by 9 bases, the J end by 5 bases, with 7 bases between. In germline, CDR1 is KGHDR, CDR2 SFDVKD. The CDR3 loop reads CATGGHQPQHF. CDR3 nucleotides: TGTGCCACCGGGGGCCATCAGCCCCAGCATTTT.

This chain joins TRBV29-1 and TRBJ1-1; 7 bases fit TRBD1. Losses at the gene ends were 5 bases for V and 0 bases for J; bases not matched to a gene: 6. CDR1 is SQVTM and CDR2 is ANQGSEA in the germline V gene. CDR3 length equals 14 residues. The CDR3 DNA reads TGCAGCGTTACAGGGGTTTCCATGAACACTGAAGCTTTCTTT. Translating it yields CSVTGVSMNTEAFF.

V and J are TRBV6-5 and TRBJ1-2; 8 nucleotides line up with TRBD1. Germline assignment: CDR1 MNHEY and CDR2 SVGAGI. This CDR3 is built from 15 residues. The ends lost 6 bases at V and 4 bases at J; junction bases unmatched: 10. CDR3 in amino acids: CASRNRGGDFYGYTF. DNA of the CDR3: TGTGCCAGCAGAAACAGGGGGGGCGATTTCTATGGCTACACCTTC.

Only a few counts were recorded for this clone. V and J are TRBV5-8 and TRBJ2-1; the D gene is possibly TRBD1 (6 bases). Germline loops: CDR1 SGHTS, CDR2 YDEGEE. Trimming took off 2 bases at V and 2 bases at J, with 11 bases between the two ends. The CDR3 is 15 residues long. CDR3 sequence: CASSLRGRTYNEQFF. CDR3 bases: TGTGCCAGCAGCTTAAGGGGGAGAACCTACAATGAGCAGTTCTTC.